The present entry profiles one T cell receptor (beta chain) with its context. This sample was taken from a study of blood T cell repertoires in COVID-19. V was clipped by 0 bases and J by 2 bases, with 17 bases between them. CDR1 SGHKS and CDR2 YYEKEE come from the germline V gene (reference sequence). This CDR3 has 17 amino acids. Using immunoSEQ multiplex PCR, the repertoire was profiled, and TCRdb retains in-frame clones only, with some absent. The table shows more than 150,000 clones, with over 80% occurring only once. The sample taken for sequencing was peripheral blood. The TCR sequence derives from a woman aged 55-69 years with acute or convalescent COVID-19. The rearrangement joins TRBV5-5 to TRBJ1-2; no definite D call. CDR3 region: CASSLASSSTLNYGYTF. As DNA, the CDR3 is TGTGCCAGCAGCTTGGCCTCCTCATCGACTTTAAACTATGGCTACACCTTC.